This passage covers 23 T cell receptor beta chains from one sample sequenced in a study of blood T cell repertoires in COVID-19. The assay was immunoSEQ multiplex PCR, and TCRdb's table has in-frame clones only and misses some. The sample carries a few hundred thousand clones, 87% recorded once. Sample: PBMCs or T cells enriched from blood (not recorded which). Source of these receptors: a woman in her 50s who had recovered from COVID-19.

This chain uses TRBV5-4 with TRBJ2-7; 7 bases align to TRBD2. Germline CDR1 reads SGHNT; CDR2 reads YYREEE (reference sequence). V gave up 3 bases and J gave up 8 bases; unmatched junction bases: 8. The CDR3 covers 13 residues. The CDR3 reads CASSWGGRDKQYF. CDR3 sequence (DNA): TGTGCCAGCAGCTGGGGAGGGAGGGATAAGCAGTACTTC.

CDR3 in DNA: TGTGCCAGCAGTTTGGGCCTCGGGGCTGAAGCTTTCTTT. It yields the protein CASSLGLGAEAFF. This chain links TRBV12-3 or TRBV12-4 with TRBJ1-1; D is undetermined. V shed 3 bases and J shed 6 bases, with 11 bases lying between them. The CDR3 length is 13 residues.

The rearrangement links TRBV12-5 to TRBJ1-2; D might be TRBD1 (5 bases). Deletions cut 5 bases from V and 8 bases from J, with 12 bases between. This CDR3 contains 12 residues. CDR1 and CDR2 from the germline V gene are LGHNT and FRNRAP. This CDR3 is CASGAGGSGYTF. For the CDR3, the DNA is TGTGCTAGTGGTGCCGGGGGGTCAGGCTACACCTTC. The complete variable domain, with remaining parts taken from reference TRBV12-5 and TRBJ1-2, reads DARVTQTPRHKVTEMGQEVTMRCQPILGHNTVFWYRQTMMQGLELLAYFRNRAPLDDSGMPKDRFSAEMPDATLATLKIQPSEPRDSAVYFCASGAGGSGYTFGSGTRLTVV.

The CDR3 loop reads CASSLTGLAGANEQFF. CDR3 DNA: TGTGCCAGCAGCTTAACGGGACTAGCGGGGGCCAATGAGCAGTTCTTC. The rearrangement uses TRBV7-3 and TRBJ2-1; 14 bases are shared with TRBD2. Germline loops: CDR1 SGHTA, CDR2 FQGTGA. The CDR3 totals 16 residues. Unmatched junction bases numbered 1, after V lost 0 bases and J lost 6 bases.

The chain links TRBV28 to TRBJ1-3; D might be TRBD1 (6 bases). The germline V gene encodes CDR1 MDHEN and CDR2 SYDVKM. CDR3 length equals 13 residues. Trimming left V 6 bases short and J 6 bases short, with 12 bases between. In nucleotides, the CDR3 is TGTGCCAGCAGCCCAGGACAGATAAACACCATATATTTT. This encodes CASSPGQINTIYF.

This clone was seen a handful of times. This chain joins TRBV30 and TRBJ1-2; 8 bases are a match to TRBD1. Germline values: CDR1 GTSNPN, CDR2 SVGIG (reference sequence). J gave up 4 bases and V 4 bases, and 5 bases lay outside the gene matches. CDR3 length: 13 amino acids. The CDR3 DNA is TGTGCCTGGAAAGGACAGGGTGTCTATGGCTACACCTTC. Translation gives CAWKGQGVYGYTF.

V is TRBV7-9 and J is TRBJ1-6, with a possible D match to TRBD1 (6 bases). CDR3 length: 16 residues. Germline CDR1 is SEHNR and CDR2 is FQNEAQ (reference sequence). Trimming took 1 base from V and 2 from J, leaving 9 bases between them. The chain's CDR3 is CASSLVGGAYNSPLHF. As DNA, the CDR3 is TGTGCCAGCAGCTTAGTAGGGGGTGCCTATAATTCACCCCTCCACTTT.

The rearrangement joins TRBV30 to TRBJ1-5; TRBD1 matches 7 bases. The germline V gene has CDR1 GTSNPN and CDR2 SVGIG (reference sequence). The length of the CDR3 is 14 residues. V was clipped by 0 bases and J by 6 bases; unmatched bases: 5. DNA of the CDR3: TGTGCCTGGAGTGTAGGGGGCGCCGGTCAGCCCCAGCATTTT. This sequence encodes CAWSVGGAGQPQHF. Based on the CDR3 plus reference TRBV30 and TRBJ1-5, the full variable domain is SQTIHQWPATLVQPVGSPLSLECTVEGTSNPNLYWYRQAAGRGLQLLFYSVGIGQISSEVPQNLSASRPQDRQFILSSKKLLLSDSGFYLCAWSVGGAGQPQHFGDGTRLSIL.

The chain couples TRBV11-1 to TRBJ2-5; 8 bases are a match to TRBD1. Germline trimming cut 1 base from V and 4 bases from J; bases unmatched to any gene: 5. The CDR3 covers 15 residues. Germline loops: CDR1 SGHAT, CDR2 FQDESV (reference sequence). CDR3 residues: CASSLGQGLRETQYF. As DNA, the CDR3 is TGTGCCAGCAGCTTAGGACAGGGGCTACGAGAGACCCAGTACTTC.

The chain links TRBV19 to TRBJ2-7; TRBD2 matches at 16 bases. This CDR3 is built from 19 residues. Germline lookup yields CDR1 LNHDA and CDR2 SQIVND (reference sequence). With 3 bases clipped from V and 5 bases from J, the junction kept 13 bases outside the gene matches. DNA for the CDR3: TGTGCCAGTAGTATCAATCCGGGACTAGCGGGGGGGCGTGTCAACGAGCAGTACTTC. It translates to CASSINPGLAGGRVNEQYF.

The chain joins TRBV27 to TRBJ1-2; 7 nucleotides agree with TRBD1. Losses at the gene ends were 5 bases for V and 8 bases for J; bases not matched to a gene: 11. The CDR3 contains 14 residues. Looked up from germline, CDR1 is MNHEY and CDR2 is SMNVEV (reference sequence). CDR3 DNA: TGTGCCAGCAGTACCCCCCGACAGGGTGAAGGCTACACCTTC. It is translated as CASSTPRQGEGYTF.

CDR3 DNA sequence: TGCGCCAGCAGCTTCCATAGCGGGGGGGTTGCAGATACGCAGTATTTT. Protein product: CASSFHSGGVADTQYF. The chain combines TRBV5-1 with TRBJ2-3; 11 bases map to TRBD2. V shed 2 bases, J shed 4 bases, and the junction held 6 bases outside the gene matches. The CDR3 covers 16 residues. Germline values: CDR1 SGHRS, CDR2 YFSETQ.

The chain employs TRBV15 and TRBJ1-2; D is unclear. This CDR3 contains 14 residues. V was clipped by 3 bases and J by 6 bases, with 14 bases between them. Germline lookup yields CDR1 LNHNV and CDR2 YYDKDF (reference sequence). This CDR3 reads CATSSRGVSDGYTF. For the CDR3, the DNA is TGTGCCACCAGCAGTCGAGGAGTTTCAGATGGCTACACCTTC. Using reference TRBV15 and TRBJ1-2 for the parts outside the CDR3, the full variable domain is DAMVIQNPRYQVTQFGKPVTLSCSQTLNHNVMYWYQQKSSQAPKLLFHYYDKDFNNEADTPDNFQSRRPNTSFCFLDIRSPGLGDTAMYLCATSSRGVSDGYTFGSGTRLTVV.

The chain uses TRBV5-1 and TRBJ1-1, with TRBD1 matching over 11 bases. V lost 3 bases, J lost 3 bases, and 16 bases stayed unmatched. This CDR3 is built from 19 residues. Germline lookup yields CDR1 SGHRS and CDR2 YFSETQ. The CDR3 reads CASSSRLTGTGGVDTEAFF. The CDR3 DNA reads as TGCGCCAGCAGCTCCAGACTGACCGGGACAGGGGGAGTGGACACTGAAGCTTTCTTT.

The chain recombines TRBV7-9 with TRBJ1-6, with D possibly being TRBD1 (6 bases). Per germline, CDR1 SEHNR and CDR2 FQNEAQ (reference sequence). Trimming removed 1 base from V and 7 bases from J, with 17 bases in between. The CDR3 runs 17 residues. The chain's CDR3 is CASSLGVLGQYNSPLHF. CDR3 nucleotide sequence: TGTGCCAGCAGCTTAGGCGTCCTCGGACAGTACAATTCACCCCTCCACTTT.

The rearrangement links TRBV7-2 to TRBJ2-1, with D possibly TRBD2 on 6 matching bases. The CDR3 covers 14 residues. CDR1 and CDR2 (germline): SGHTA, FQGNSA. V was trimmed by 1 base and J by 8 bases, leaving 12 bases between them. The CDR3 sequence is CASSLDGTLDEQFF. CDR3 nucleotides: TGTGCCAGCAGCTTAGACGGGACTTTGGATGAGCAGTTCTTC.

This sequence joins TRBV19 and TRBJ1-2, with a tentative D call TRBD1 (5 bases). The germline gives CDR1 LNHDA, CDR2 SQIVND (reference sequence). V dropped 5 bases and J dropped 6 bases, with 16 bases sitting between them. CDR3 length: 14 amino acids. The CDR3 protein is CASSPMGGHDGYTF. CDR3 DNA: TGTGCCAGTAGTCCGATGGGCGGACACGATGGCTACACCTTC.

This clone was seen only once. The chain recombines TRBV27 with TRBJ2-2, with 15 bases that match TRBD2. Germline CDR1 MNHEY, CDR2 SMNVEV (reference sequence). CDR3 length equals 17 residues. With V trimmed by 3 bases and J by 6 bases, 5 bases remained unmatched. CDR3 in amino acids: CASSFGLAGGPAGELFF. CDR3 bases: TGTGCCAGCAGTTTCGGACTAGCGGGGGGGCCCGCCGGGGAGCTGTTTTTT.

CDR3: CATSAGGLNTGELFF. CDR3 coding DNA: TGTGCCACCAGTGCGGGGGGCCTCAACACCGGGGAGCTGTTTTTT. V is TRBV24-1 and J is TRBJ2-2; the D gene is possibly TRBD2 (7 bases). There are 15 residues in the CDR3. Germline CDR1 reads KGHDR; CDR2 reads SFDVKD. V dropped 5 bases and J dropped 2 bases, with 11 bases sitting between them.

The gene calls are TRBV28 and TRBJ1-2; D may be TRBD1 (6 bases). Germline CDR1 is MDHEN and CDR2 is SYDVKM. The CDR3 loop spans 14 amino acids. V lost 3 bases and J 2 bases, leaving 10 bases between the germline ends. For the CDR3, the DNA is TGTGCCAGCAGTTTGGAGGGGGGGAACTATGGCTACACCTTC. This gives the protein CASSLEGGNYGYTF.

The chain has TRBV13 and TRBJ2-7; TRBD2 is a possible D gene (6 bases). This CDR3 comprises 16 residues. Trimming removed 0 bases from V and 5 bases from J, with 17 bases in between. Germline V gives CDR1 PRHDT, CDR2 FYEKMQ (reference sequence). CDR3 amino acids: CASSLGPGLMGNEQYF. In nucleotides, the CDR3 is TGTGCCAGCAGCTTAGGGCCGGGACTGATGGGGAACGAGCAGTACTTC.

The V and J genes are TRBV2 and TRBJ2-1; TRBD2 aligns across 7 bases. The V segment lost 4 bases and the J segment 7 bases; nucleotides outside the gene matches: 1. The germline V gene encodes CDR1 SNHLY and CDR2 FYNNEI. The CDR3 contains 12 residues. CDR3 bases: TGTGCCAGCAGTGGGGGGGGGAATGAGCAGTTCTTC. As protein: CASSGGGNEQFF.

The chain links TRBV5-1 to TRBJ2-5; no reliable D call. The germline V gene has CDR1 SGHRS and CDR2 YFSETQ. The ends were cut back, 0 bases at V and 5 bases at J, with 8 bases in the middle. The CDR3 consists of 13 residues. CDR3 protein: CASSLDSLETQYF. For the CDR3, the DNA is TGCGCCAGCAGCTTGGATTCTTTGGAGACCCAGTACTTC.